These 26 T cell receptor beta chains came from one sample sequenced in a study of T cells expressing NK-cell markers. From the 5' RACE reads, TCRdb lists one entry per CDR3 protein and no DNA. Its clone listing holds roughly 160,000 distinct CDR3 sequences. The sample taken for sequencing was blood T cells: a sorted CD56 or NKG2C T cell subset, CD4+ or CD8+ T cells, or bulk PBMC T cells (not recorded which). The receptors derive from a woman aged 18 to 75 in good health.

The J gene is TRBJ2-5, the V gene TRBV7-8; absent DNA, TCRdb's TRBD2 call cannot be checked. The CDR3 has 16 amino acids. Per the germline V gene, CDR1 is SGHVS and CDR2 is FQNEAQ. CDR3 in amino acids: CASSRGGVAKKETQYF.

The chain couples TRBV28 to TRBJ2-5; the D call of TRBD1 rests on TCRdb alone, since no DNA is present to check it. This CDR3 spans 13 amino acids. Looked up from germline, CDR1 is MDHEN and CDR2 is SYDVKM. This chain's CDR3 is CASSLSPRQTQYF.

The chain has TRBV18 and TRBJ2-3. The CDR3 sequence is 14 residues long. From germline, CDR1 is KGHSH and CDR2 LQKENI. CDR3 in amino acids: CASSPARITDTQYF.

The rearrangement uses TRBV7-8 and TRBJ2-3; TCRdb reports TRBD1, a call that lacks DNA to check it against. Germline assignment: CDR1 SGHVS and CDR2 FQNEAQ. The CDR3 is 16 residues long. This CDR3 is CASSPVAGGSTDTQYF.

The chain recombines TRBV7-9 with TRBJ2-3; TCRdb's assignment of TRBD2 cannot be checked, as there is no DNA. Germline V CDR1 and CDR2: SEHNR, FQNEAQ (reference sequence). The CDR3 loop spans 16 amino acids. This CDR3 is CASSKNLAELGDTQYF.

This chain joins TRBV6-1 and TRBJ1-2. The CDR3 length is 14 residues. CDR1 and CDR2 from the germline V gene are MNHNS and SASEGT. The chain's CDR3 is CASSERAGTYGYTF.

The chain joins TRBV12-3 or TRBV12-4 to TRBJ1-5; absent DNA, TCRdb's TRBD1 call cannot be checked. The CDR3 length is 14 residues. The CDR3 reads CASTAQGARQPQHF.

The CDR3 sequence is CASSGGEAGRTEAFF. The chain combines TRBV6-1 with TRBJ1-1; lacking DNA, the TRBD1 call made by TCRdb goes unchecked. Germline CDR1 and CDR2: MNHNS and SASEGT. The CDR3 runs to 15 residues.

This chain joins TRBV5-5 and TRBJ2-1; the D call of TRBD2 rests on TCRdb alone, since no DNA is present to check it. The germline CDR1 and CDR2 sequences are SGHKS and YYEKEE (reference sequence). This CDR3 has 14 amino acids. CDR3 in amino acids: CASSSLSSGDEQFF.

The gene calls are TRBV2 and TRBJ1-5. CDR1 is SNHLY and CDR2 is FYNNEI in the germline V gene. The CDR3 loop spans 12 amino acids. CDR3 residues: CASTNSNQPQHF. Full variable domain (outside the CDR3, taken from reference TRBV2 and TRBJ1-5): EPEVTQTPSHQVTQMGQEVILRCVPISNHLYFYWYRQILGQKVEFLVSFYNNEISEKSEIFDDQFSVERPDGSNFTLKIRSTKLEDSAMYFCASTNSNQPQHFGDGTRLSIL.

The chain has TRBV5-1 and TRBJ2-1; TCRdb proposes TRBD1, but this gene call is untestable without DNA. From germline, CDR1 is SGHRS and CDR2 YFSETQ. The CDR3 is 15 residues long. CDR3 amino acids: CASSFPRGGFDEQFF.

This chain uses TRBV12-3 or TRBV12-4 with TRBJ2-3; TCRdb proposes TRBD1, but this gene call is untestable without DNA. This CDR3 contains 15 residues. The chain's CDR3 is CASSLGGAETDTQYF.

The chain combines TRBV12-3 or TRBV12-4 with TRBJ2-5; TCRdb selects TRBD2, and the lack of DNA leaves this call unchecked. The length of the CDR3 is 17 residues. CDR3 protein: CASSGFSGLEKQETQYF.

The rearrangement joins TRBV7-9 to TRBJ2-2. The CDR3 contains 12 residues. The germline CDR1 and CDR2 sequences are SEHNR and FQNEAQ (reference sequence). CDR3 sequence: CASSKEAGELFF.

This sequence joins TRBV20-1 and TRBJ2-7; the D gene TCRdb calls, TRBD2, cannot be checked with no DNA. Germline CDR1 and CDR2: DFQATT and SNEGSKA (reference sequence). The CDR3 length is 19 residues. The chain's CDR3 is CSAFLRSGGYGASSYEQYF.

This chain connects TRBV7-2 to TRBJ2-3; the TCRdb D gene call, TRBD1, has no DNA to confirm it. CDR1 and CDR2 (germline): SGHTA, FQGNSA. This CDR3 is built from 12 residues. The CDR3 spells CASRGGGDTQYF.

The rearrangement joins TRBV2 to TRBJ2-3; TCRdb's D call of TRBD1 is untestable without DNA. This CDR3 has 14 amino acids. CDR1 is SNHLY and CDR2 is FYNNEI in the germline V gene. The CDR3 here is CASSPGQLTDTQYF. Looking up the rest from reference TRBV2 and TRBJ2-3 gives the full variable domain: EPEVTQTPSHQVTQMGQEVILRCVPISNHLYFYWYRQILGQKVEFLVSFYNNEISEKSEIFDDQFSVERPDGSNFTLKIRSTKLEDSAMYFCASSPGQLTDTQYFGPGTRLTVL.

V gene TRBV4-1 combines with J gene TRBJ1-1; TCRdb names TRBD1, which stays unverified in the absence of DNA. The CDR3 is made up of 15 amino acids. Germline V gene lookup returns CDR1 MGHRA and CDR2 YSYEKL. CDR3 amino acids: CASSQDSGGNTEAFF.

This rearrangement joins TRBV2 to TRBJ2-5; TCRdb selects TRBD2, and the lack of DNA leaves this call unchecked. Germline-derived CDR1 and CDR2 are SNHLY and FYNNEI. This CDR3 comprises 16 residues. The CDR3 sequence: CASSAISGLAEETQYF.

The V gene is TRBV12-3 or TRBV12-4, the J gene TRBJ2-4; TCRdb calls TRBD1, which cannot be checked without DNA. This CDR3 has 18 residues. The CDR3 spells CASSLNARGVVAKNIQYF.

The chain is built from TRBV7-9 and TRBJ2-3; checking the TCRdb D call of TRBD2 is not possible without DNA. Germline CDR1 SEHNR, CDR2 FQNEAQ (reference sequence). The length of the CDR3 is 15 residues. CDR3 in amino acids: CASSPRGGRTDTQYF. Full variable domain (rest looked up from reference TRBV7-9 and TRBJ2-3): DTGVSQNPRHKITKRGQNVTFRCDPISEHNRLYWYRQTLGQGPEFLTYFQNEAQLEKSRLLSDRFSAERPKGSFSTLEIQRTEQGDSAMYLCASSPRGGRTDTQYFGPGTRLTVL.

The V and J genes are TRBV28 and TRBJ2-1; the D call from TCRdb, TRBD2, cannot be confirmed without DNA. CDR1 MDHEN and CDR2 SYDVKM come from the germline V gene. The CDR3 is made up of 15 amino acids. Here the CDR3 reads CASRSLAGGDNEQFF.

This chain joins TRBV12-3 or TRBV12-4 and TRBJ1-1. This CDR3 is built from 15 residues. The CDR3 protein is CASSLSLRMNTEAFF.

The rearrangement joins TRBV20-1 to TRBJ1-6; TCRdb gives TRBD1 as the D gene, but with no DNA this cannot be confirmed. The germline gives CDR1 DFQATT, CDR2 SNEGSKA (reference sequence). CDR3 length: 14 amino acids. CDR3 sequence reads: CSATTGGDNSPLHF.

The chain carries TRBV20-1 and TRBJ1-5. This CDR3 is 16 amino acids long. Germline V gene data show CDR1 as DFQATT and CDR2 as SNEGSKA (reference sequence). CDR3 residues: CSASPLWLDSNQPQHF.

The chain joins TRBV7-2 to TRBJ2-1; TCRdb calls TRBD2, which cannot be checked without DNA. This CDR3 contains 13 residues. Germline CDR1 SGHTA, CDR2 FQGNSA. This chain's CDR3 is CASSSHSGAGGFF.